The rows below give T cell receptor beta chains drawn from one sample of a study of beta chain features in type 1 diabetes. Profiling relied on immunoSEQ multiplex PCR, and the TCRdb table lists in-frame clones only, not all of them. Of more than 60,000 clones in the sample, about 60% were seen once. Source material: Tregs from blood. The receptors here all came from a woman aged 18 to 35 in good health. Both conserved end residues are part of each CDR3. The order of the fields is J gene, D gene, V gene, clone size, CDR3 protein, CDR3 DNA. The D gene is left open where the match is weak. Expanded clones are given a class, and other clones once, few, many or no size at all.

J gene: TRBJ2-5
D gene: TRBD2
V gene: TRBV27
clone size: -
CDR3 protein: CASSLAGGPETQYF
CDR3 DNA: TGTGCCAGCAGTTTAGCGGGAGGGCCAGAGACCCAGTACTTC

J gene: TRBJ1-1
D gene: -
V gene: TRBV29-1
clone size: -
CDR3 protein: CSVGSPKNTEAFF
CDR3 DNA: TGCAGCGTTGGTAGCCCCAAGAACACTGAAGCTTTCTTT

J gene: TRBJ2-7
D gene: -
V gene: TRBV7-2
clone size: once
CDR3 protein: CASSPSPGLAYEQYF
CDR3 DNA: TGTGCCAGCAGCCCCTCCCCCGGACTGGCGTACGAGCAGTACTTC

J gene: TRBJ1-1
D gene: -
V gene: TRBV7-9
clone size: few
CDR3 protein: CASSRPGQGKEF
CDR3 DNA: TGTGCCAGCAGCCGCCCTGGGCAGGGGAAAGAATTC

J gene: TRBJ1-4
D gene: -
V gene: TRBV18
clone size: few
CDR3 protein: CASSPLAGANEKLFF
CDR3 DNA: TGTGCCAGCTCACCACTCGCAGGGGCTAATGAAAAACTGTTTTTT

J gene: TRBJ1-1
D gene: -
V gene: TRBV11-2
clone size: once
CDR3 protein: CASSSPGIRNTEAFF
CDR3 DNA: TGTGCCAGCAGCTCCCCAGGGATTCGGAACACTGAAGCTTTCTTT

J gene: TRBJ2-1
D gene: -
V gene: TRBV5-1
clone size: few
CDR3 protein: CASSPGGAGVDYYNEQFF
CDR3 DNA: TGCGCCAGCAGCCCAGGGGGAGCGGGAGTGGATTACTACAATGAGCAGTTCTTC

J gene: TRBJ2-2
D gene: -
V gene: TRBV2
clone size: -
CDR3 protein: CASSEGSRRTGELFF
CDR3 DNA: TGTGCCAGCAGTGAGGGCTCCAGAAGGACCGGGGAGCTGTTTTTT

J gene: TRBJ1-2
D gene: TRBD1
V gene: TRBV27
clone size: -
CDR3 protein: CASSLYRGYGYTF
CDR3 DNA: TGTGCCAGCAGTTTATACAGGGGGTATGGCTACACCTTC

J gene: TRBJ2-7
D gene: TRBD1
V gene: TRBV18
clone size: -
CDR3 protein: CASSILDRDEQYF
CDR3 DNA: TGTGCCAGCTCTATACTCGACAGGGACGAGCAGTACTTC

J gene: TRBJ2-1
D gene: -
V gene: TRBV7-6
clone size: -
CDR3 protein: CASVPSLDREQFF
CDR3 DNA: TGTGCGAGCGTACCTAGTCTTGATCGTGAGCAGTTCTTC

J gene: TRBJ2-3
D gene: TRBD2
V gene: TRBV7-9
clone size: -
CDR3 protein: CASSPRLADSTDTQYF
CDR3 DNA: TGTGCCAGCAGCCCCCGACTAGCGGATAGCACAGATACGCAGTATTTT

J gene: TRBJ2-1
D gene: TRBD2
V gene: TRBV5-1
clone size: few
CDR3 protein: CASKLAGRYEQFF
CDR3 DNA: TGCGCCAGCAAGCTAGCGGGGAGGTATGAGCAGTTCTTC